This entry is about one T cell receptor beta chain. Trimming took 5 bases from V and 5 from J, leaving 16 bases between them. The V gene's germline CDR1 is SGHVS and CDR2 FNYEAQ. CDR3 length: 15 amino acids. This specimen belongs to a study of blood T cell repertoires in COVID-19. Libraries were prepared by immunoSEQ multiplex PCR; TCRdb keeps only in-frame clonotypes and omits some of them. This table has 310,000 or so clones, about 90% appearing once. What was sequenced was PBMCs or T cells enriched from blood (not recorded which). This clonotype originated in a woman in her 30s who had recovered from COVID-19. This chain joins TRBV7-6 and TRBJ2-1, with unresolved D. This CDR3 reads CASSPYSHRDNEQFF. CDR3 coding DNA: TGTGCCAGCAGCCCCTACTCCCACCGCGACAATGAGCAGTTCTTC.